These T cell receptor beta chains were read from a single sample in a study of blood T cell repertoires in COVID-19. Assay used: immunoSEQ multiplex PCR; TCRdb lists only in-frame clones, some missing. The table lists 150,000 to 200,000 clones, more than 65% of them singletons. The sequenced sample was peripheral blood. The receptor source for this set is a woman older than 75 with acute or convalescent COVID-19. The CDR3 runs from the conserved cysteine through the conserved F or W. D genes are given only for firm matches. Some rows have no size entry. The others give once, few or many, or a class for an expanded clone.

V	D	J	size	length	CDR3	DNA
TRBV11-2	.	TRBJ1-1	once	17	CASSLREGGDLNTEAFF	TGTGCCAGCAGCTTACGTGAGGGGGGGGACCTGAACACTGAAGCTTTCTTT
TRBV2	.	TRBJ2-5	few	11	CASSETKTQYF	TGTGCCAGCAGCGAGACTAAGACCCAGTACTTC
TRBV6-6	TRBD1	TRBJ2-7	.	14	CASRYSGGGDEQYF	TGTGCCAGCAGATACTCAGGGGGCGGCGACGAGCAGTACTTC
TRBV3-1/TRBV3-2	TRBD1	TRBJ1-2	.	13	CASTQGGTYGYTF	TGTGCCAGCACCCAGGGGGGGACCTATGGCTACACCTTC
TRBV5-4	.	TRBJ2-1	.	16	CASTSGAATGYNEQFF	TGTGCCAGCACCTCCGGAGCGGCGACGGGCTACAATGAGCAGTTCTTC
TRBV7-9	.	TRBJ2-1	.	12	CASSLAGGEQFF	TGTGCCAGCAGCTTAGCGGGGGGTGAGCAGTTCTTC
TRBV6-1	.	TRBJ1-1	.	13	CASSDREGTEAFF	TGTGCCAGCAGTGACAGGGAGGGAACTGAAGCTTTCTTT
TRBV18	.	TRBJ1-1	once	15	CASSPLDTPSTEAFF	TGTGCCAGCTCACCACTCGACACTCCATCCACTGAAGCTTTCTTT
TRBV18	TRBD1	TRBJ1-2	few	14	CASSPGQGHYGYTF	TGTGCCAGCTCACCAGGACAGGGACACTATGGCTACACCTTC
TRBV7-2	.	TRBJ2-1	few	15	CASSSSLALYNEQFF	TGTGCCAGCAGCTCTTCTCTAGCGTTGTACAATGAGCAGTTCTTC
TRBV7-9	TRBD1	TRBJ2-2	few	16	CASSLQGAVGTGELFF	TGTGCCAGCAGCTTGCAGGGGGCGGTGGGCACCGGGGAGCTGTTTTTT
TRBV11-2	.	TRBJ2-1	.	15	CASRALRSRRHEQFF	TGTGCCAGCAGAGCCTTGCGGAGCCGTCGCCATGAGCAGTTCTTC
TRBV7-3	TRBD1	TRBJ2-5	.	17	CASTTPGQGEYQETQYF	TGTGCCAGCACCACCCCCGGACAGGGGGAATACCAAGAGACCCAGTACTTC
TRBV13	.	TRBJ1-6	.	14	CASNGGGYNSPLHF	TGTGCCAGCAACGGCGGGGGTTATAATTCACCCCTCCACTTT
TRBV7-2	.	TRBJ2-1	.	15	CASSQQGGSYNEQFF	TGTGCCAGCAGCCAGCAAGGGGGCTCCTACAATGAGCAGTTCTTC
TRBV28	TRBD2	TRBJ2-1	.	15	CASSSSGGTYNEQFF	TGTGCCAGCAGTTCTAGCGGGGGAACCTACAATGAGCAGTTCTTC
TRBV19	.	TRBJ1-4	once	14	CASSISATNEKLFF	TGTGCCAGTAGTATCTCGGCAACTAATGAAAAACTGTTTTTT
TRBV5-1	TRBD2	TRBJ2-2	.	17	CASSLDLAGGHTGELFF	TGCGCCAGCAGCTTGGATTTAGCGGGAGGGCACACCGGGGAGCTGTTTTTT
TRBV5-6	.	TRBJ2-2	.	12	CASSAATGELFF	TGTGCCAGCAGCGCGGCCACCGGGGAGCTGTTTTTT
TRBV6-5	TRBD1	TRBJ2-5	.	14	CASSPGTAQETQYF	TGTGCCAGCAGTCCCGGGACAGCCCAAGAGACCCAGTACTTC
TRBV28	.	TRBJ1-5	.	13	CASSLPAGQPQHF	TGTGCCAGCAGTTTACCGGCAGGTCAGCCCCAGCATTTT
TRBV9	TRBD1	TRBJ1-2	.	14	CASSTQTGGAGYTF	TGTGCCAGCAGCACTCAAACAGGGGGGGCTGGCTACACCTTC
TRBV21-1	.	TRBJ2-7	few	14	CASSWTGDPYEQYF	TGTGCCAGCAGCTGGACAGGTGACCCCTACGAGCAGTACTTC
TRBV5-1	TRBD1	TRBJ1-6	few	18	CASSLNGDRGAGHSPLHF	TGCGCCAGCAGCTTGAATGGGGACAGGGGGGCAGGTCATTCACCCCTCCACTTT
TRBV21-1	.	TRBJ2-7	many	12	CASSKVGAFGYF	TGTGCCAGCAGCAAAGTAGGGGCCTTCGGGTACTTC
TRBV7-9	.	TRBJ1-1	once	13	CASSSRQDTEAFF	TGTGCCAGCAGCTCGAGACAGGACACTGAAGCTTTCTTT
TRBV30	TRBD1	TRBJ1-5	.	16	CAWSLGWTGQNQPQHF	TGTGCCTGGAGTCTAGGGTGGACAGGGCAGAACCAGCCCCAGCATTTT
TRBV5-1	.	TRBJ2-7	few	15	CASSLSPGSGYEQYF	TGCGCCAGCAGCTTGAGTCCCGGATCGGGCTACGAGCAGTACTTC